The following is a TCR beta chain sequence with its context. The antigen remains undetermined. Time point here: cycle 4 day 1 (C4D1), after five to seven weeks of nivolumab. Relapses following autologous stem cell transplantation were seen in all patients, with brentuximab vedotin exposure varying. Patients reached a best response of complete response, partial response or progressive disease. The V end lost 0 bases, the J end lost 0 bases, and 15 bases lay between the germline ends. The CDR3 covers 18 residues. The V gene's germline CDR1 is SGHDT and CDR2 YYEEEE. Data came from immunoSEQ multiplex PCR; TCRdb stores just in-frame clones and leaves some out. Seen here are roughly 20,000 clones, about 80% observed once, and the top ten hold roughly a fifth. This sample is drawn from a study of PD-1 blockade in classical Hodgkin lymphoma. Study summary: Patients got intravenous nivolumab 3 mg/kg every 2 weeks. Study-wide results and caveats: When set against healthy donors, newly diagnosed patients were reported to show lower baseline TCR diversity.

The sequences come from peripheral blood mononuclear cells (PBMCs), collected before the fourth cycle of nivolumab. The chain carries TRBV5-6 and TRBJ1-4; the D gene is possibly TRBD1 (5 bases). The clonotype comes from a human donor with classical Hodgkin lymphoma. CDR3 sequence: CASSLEGRDPATNEKLFF. The CDR3 DNA reads TGTGCCAGCAGCTTGGAGGGTCGGGACCCCGCAACTAATGAAAAACTGTTTTTT.